Listed below are T cell receptor beta chains from one sample, sequenced in a study of blood T cell repertoires in COVID-19. Using immunoSEQ multiplex PCR, the repertoire was profiled, and TCRdb retains in-frame clones only, with some absent. The repertoire holds 300,000 to 400,000 clones, with 65% to 90% as singletons. The sample consisted of peripheral blood. These receptor sequences come from a woman aged 60-70 years with COVID-19, enrolled during active disease. Each CDR3 is given with its conserved first and last residue. Each record gives: V gene, J gene, D gene, CDR3 DNA, CDR3 protein. The D gene is left open where the match is weak.

TRBV3-1/TRBV3-2	TRBJ2-1	-	TGTGCCAGCAGCCAAGAACCAAGGGGTCAGTTCTTC	CASSQEPRGQFF
TRBV5-5	TRBJ1-6	-	TGTGCCAGCAGCCACGGACAGAATAATTCACCCCTCCACTTT	CASSHGQNNSPLHF
TRBV5-4	TRBJ2-3	-	TGTGCCAGCAGCCTGCAGGGACTCCCCTCCACAGATACGCAGTATTTT	CASSLQGLPSTDTQYF
TRBV30	TRBJ1-6	-	TGTGCCTGGAGTGTTGGAGATGGGAATTCACCCCTCCACTTT	CAWSVGDGNSPLHF
TRBV18	TRBJ2-7	TRBD1	TGTGCCAGCTCACCACCCTTCGGACAGGGGGCGGGGGAGCAGTACTTC	CASSPPFGQGAGEQYF
TRBV19	TRBJ2-7	-	TGTGCCAGTAGTCCAGGCCCGGGACAAGGGGGATACGAGCAGTACTTC	CASSPGPGQGGYEQYF
TRBV28	TRBJ1-2	-	TGTGCCAGCAATTCCGAAACAAACTATGGCTACACCTTC	CASNSETNYGYTF
TRBV11-3	TRBJ1-3	-	TGTGCCAGCAGCTTATCCTACGGACTCGGGAACACCATATATTTT	CASSLSYGLGNTIYF
TRBV25-1	TRBJ2-3	-	TGTGCCAGCAGTGAAATTGGCCGAGATACGCAGTATTTT	CASSEIGRDTQYF
TRBV9	TRBJ1-1	-	TGTGCCAGCAGCGTTGGACAGATCATGAACACTGAAGCTTTCTTT	CASSVGQIMNTEAFF
TRBV29-1	TRBJ1-5	-	TGCAGCGCCGACACAGGCCTGGGTCAGCCCCAGCATTTT	CSADTGLGQPQHF
TRBV9	TRBJ1-2	-	TGTGCCAGCAGCGTAGCCACAGGTCTGGGAGGCTACACCTTC	CASSVATGLGGYTF
TRBV11-2	TRBJ2-7	-	TGTGCCAGCAGCTTAGGGGCAGTTGCCTACGAGCAGTACTTC	CASSLGAVAYEQYF
TRBV4-2	TRBJ1-4	-	TGTGCCAGCAGCCCGCGCGGGGGGGGTGAAAAACTGTTTTTT	CASSPRGGGEKLFF
TRBV3-1/TRBV3-2	TRBJ1-5	TRBD1	TGTGCCAGCAGCGGGACAGGGCAACAGCCCCAGCATTTT	CASSGTGQQPQHF